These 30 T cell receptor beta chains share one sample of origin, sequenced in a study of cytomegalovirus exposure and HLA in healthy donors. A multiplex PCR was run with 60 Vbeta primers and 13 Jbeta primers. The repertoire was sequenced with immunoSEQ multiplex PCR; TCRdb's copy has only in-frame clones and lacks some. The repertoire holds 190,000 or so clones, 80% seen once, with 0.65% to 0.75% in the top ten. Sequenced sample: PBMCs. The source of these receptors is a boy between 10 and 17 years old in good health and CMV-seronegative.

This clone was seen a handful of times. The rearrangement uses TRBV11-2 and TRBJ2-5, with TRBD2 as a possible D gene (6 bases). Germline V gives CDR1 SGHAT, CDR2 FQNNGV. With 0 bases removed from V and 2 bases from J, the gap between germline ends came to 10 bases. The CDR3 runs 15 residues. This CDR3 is CASSLDYGGQETQYF. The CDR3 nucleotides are TGTGCCAGCAGCTTAGACTATGGGGGGCAAGAGACCCAGTACTTC. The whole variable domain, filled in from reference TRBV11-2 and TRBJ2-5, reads EAGVAQSPRYKIIEKRQSVAFWCNPISGHATLYWYQQILGQGPKLLIQFQNNGVVDDSQLPKDRFSAERLKGVDSTLKIQPAKLEDSAVYLCASSLDYGGQETQYFGPGTRLLVL.

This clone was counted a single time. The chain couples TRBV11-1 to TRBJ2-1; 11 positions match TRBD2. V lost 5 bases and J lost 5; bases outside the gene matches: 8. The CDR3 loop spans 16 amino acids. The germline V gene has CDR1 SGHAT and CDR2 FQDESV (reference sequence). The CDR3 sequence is CASSPPGLAVNNEQFF. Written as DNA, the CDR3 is TGTGCCAGCAGCCCCCCGGGACTAGCGGTGAACAATGAGCAGTTCTTC.

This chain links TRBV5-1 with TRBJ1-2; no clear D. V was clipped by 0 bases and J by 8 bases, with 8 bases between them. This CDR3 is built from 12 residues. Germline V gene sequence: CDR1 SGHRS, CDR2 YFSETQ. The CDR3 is CASSLGKAGYTF. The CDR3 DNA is TGCGCCAGCAGCTTGGGTAAAGCCGGCTACACCTTC.

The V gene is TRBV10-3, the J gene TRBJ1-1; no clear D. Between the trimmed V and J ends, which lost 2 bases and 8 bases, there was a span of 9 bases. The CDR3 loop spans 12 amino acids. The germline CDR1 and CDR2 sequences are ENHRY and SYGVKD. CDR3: CAISELPGEAFF. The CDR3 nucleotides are TGTGCCATCAGTGAGCTCCCAGGAGAAGCTTTCTTT.

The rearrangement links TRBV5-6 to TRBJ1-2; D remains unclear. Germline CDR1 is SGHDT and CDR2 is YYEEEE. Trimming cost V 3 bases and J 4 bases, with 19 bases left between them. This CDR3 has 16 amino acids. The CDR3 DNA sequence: TGTGCCAGCAGCTCGTTCACTATTTCCGGCATCTATGGCTACACCTTC. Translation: CASSSFTISGIYGYTF.

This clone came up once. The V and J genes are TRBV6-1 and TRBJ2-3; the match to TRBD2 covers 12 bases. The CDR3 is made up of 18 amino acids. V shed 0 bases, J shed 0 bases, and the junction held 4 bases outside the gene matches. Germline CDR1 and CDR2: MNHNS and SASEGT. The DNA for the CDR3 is TGTGCCAGCAGTGAAGCGCTAGCGGGAGGGCCTAGCACAGATACGCAGTATTTT. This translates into CASSEALAGGPSTDTQYF.

The CDR3: CAIGQNTEAFF. The CDR3 region has the DNA TGTGCCATAGGACAGAACACTGAAGCTTTCTTT. This chain uses TRBV10-3 with TRBJ1-1; possible D gene TRBD1, 5 bases. V was trimmed by 9 bases and J by 1 base, leaving 6 bases between them. CDR3 size: 11 residues. Looked up from germline, CDR1 is ENHRY and CDR2 is SYGVKD.

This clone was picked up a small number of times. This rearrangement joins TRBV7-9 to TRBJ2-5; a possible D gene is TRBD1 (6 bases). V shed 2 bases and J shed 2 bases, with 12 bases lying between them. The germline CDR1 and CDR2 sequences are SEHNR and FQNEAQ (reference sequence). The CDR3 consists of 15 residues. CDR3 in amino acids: CASSLTFGQQETQYF. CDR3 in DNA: TGTGCCAGCAGCTTAACCTTTGGACAGCAAGAGACCCAGTACTTC.

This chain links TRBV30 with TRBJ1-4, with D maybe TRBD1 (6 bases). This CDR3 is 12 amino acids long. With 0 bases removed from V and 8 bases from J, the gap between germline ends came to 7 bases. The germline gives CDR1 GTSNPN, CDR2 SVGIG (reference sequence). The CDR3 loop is CAWSVGQEKLFF. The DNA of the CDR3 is TGTGCCTGGAGTGTCGGACAGGAAAAACTGTTTTTT.

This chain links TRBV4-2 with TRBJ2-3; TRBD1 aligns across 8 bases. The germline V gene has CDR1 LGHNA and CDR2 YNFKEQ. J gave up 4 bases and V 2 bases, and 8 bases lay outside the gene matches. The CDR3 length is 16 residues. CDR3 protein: CASSQKGGTGPDTQYF. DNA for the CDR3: TGTGCCAGCAGCCAAAAGGGTGGGACAGGCCCAGATACGCAGTATTTT.

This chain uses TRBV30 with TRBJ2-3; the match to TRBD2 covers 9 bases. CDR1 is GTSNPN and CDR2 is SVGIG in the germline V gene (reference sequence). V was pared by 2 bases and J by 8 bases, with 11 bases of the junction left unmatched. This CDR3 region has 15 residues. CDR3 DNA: TGTGCCTGGAGTCCGTTGGCGGGGGGGCCCGGTACGCAGTATTTT. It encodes CAWSPLAGGPGTQYF.

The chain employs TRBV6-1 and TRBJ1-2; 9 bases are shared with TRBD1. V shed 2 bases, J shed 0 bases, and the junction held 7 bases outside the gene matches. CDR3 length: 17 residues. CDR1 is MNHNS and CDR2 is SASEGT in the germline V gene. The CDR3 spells CASSERGTGSTNYGYTF. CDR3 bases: TGTGCCAGCAGTGAAAGAGGGACAGGGTCTACTAACTATGGCTACACCTTC.

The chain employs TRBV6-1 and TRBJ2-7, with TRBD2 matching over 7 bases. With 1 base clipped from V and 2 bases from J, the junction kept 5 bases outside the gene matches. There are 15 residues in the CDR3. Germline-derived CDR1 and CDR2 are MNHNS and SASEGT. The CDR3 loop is CASSEVGGLAYEQYF. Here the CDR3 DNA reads TGTGCCAGCAGTGAAGTTGGTGGACTAGCCTACGAGCAGTACTTC.

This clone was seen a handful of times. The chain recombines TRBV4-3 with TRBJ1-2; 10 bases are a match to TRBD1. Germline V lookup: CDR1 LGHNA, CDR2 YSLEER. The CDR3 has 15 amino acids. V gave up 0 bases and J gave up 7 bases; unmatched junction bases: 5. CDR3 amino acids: CASSQDRTGGSGYTF. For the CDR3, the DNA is TGCGCCAGCAGCCAAGATAGGACAGGGGGGTCTGGCTACACCTTC.

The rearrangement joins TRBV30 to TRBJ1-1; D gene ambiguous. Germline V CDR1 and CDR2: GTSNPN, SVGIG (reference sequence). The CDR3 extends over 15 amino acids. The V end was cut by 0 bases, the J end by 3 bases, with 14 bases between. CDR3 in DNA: TGTGCCTGGAGTGTAGGTAGGGTCGGGGACACTGAAGCTTTCTTT. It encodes CAWSVGRVGDTEAFF.

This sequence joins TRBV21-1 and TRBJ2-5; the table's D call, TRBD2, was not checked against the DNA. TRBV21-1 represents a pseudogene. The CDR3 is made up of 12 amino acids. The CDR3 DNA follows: TGTGCCAGCAGCGAGGGTCTCGAGACCCAGTACTTC. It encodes CASSEGLETQYF.

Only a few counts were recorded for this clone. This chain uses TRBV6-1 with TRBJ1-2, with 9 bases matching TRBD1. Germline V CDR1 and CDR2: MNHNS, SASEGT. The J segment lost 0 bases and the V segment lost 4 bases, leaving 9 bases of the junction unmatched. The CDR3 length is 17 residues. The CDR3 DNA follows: TGTGCCAGCAGTGGGAGGGACAGGGTAAAGGCTAACTATGGCTACACCTTC. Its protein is CASSGRDRVKANYGYTF.

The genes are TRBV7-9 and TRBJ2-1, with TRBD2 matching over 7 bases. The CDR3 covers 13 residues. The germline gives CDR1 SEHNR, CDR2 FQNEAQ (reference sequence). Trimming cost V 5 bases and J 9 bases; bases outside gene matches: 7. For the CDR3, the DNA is TGTGCCAGCAGCCCGGGGGGAGGTTCTGAGCAGTTCTTC. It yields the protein CASSPGGGSEQFF.

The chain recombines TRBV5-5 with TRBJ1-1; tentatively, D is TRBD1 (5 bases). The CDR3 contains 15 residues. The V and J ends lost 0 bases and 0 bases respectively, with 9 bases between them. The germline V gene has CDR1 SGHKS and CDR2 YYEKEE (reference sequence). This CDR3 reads CASSLAGVLNTEAFF. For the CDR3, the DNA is TGTGCCAGCAGCTTGGCGGGGGTCCTGAACACTGAAGCTTTCTTT.

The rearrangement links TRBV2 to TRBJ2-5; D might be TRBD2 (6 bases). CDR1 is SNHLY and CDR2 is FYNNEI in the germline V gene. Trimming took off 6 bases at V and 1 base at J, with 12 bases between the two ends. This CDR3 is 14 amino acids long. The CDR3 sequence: CASREVGGQETQYF. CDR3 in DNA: TGTGCCAGCAGGGAGGTGGGGGGCCAAGAGACCCAGTACTTC.

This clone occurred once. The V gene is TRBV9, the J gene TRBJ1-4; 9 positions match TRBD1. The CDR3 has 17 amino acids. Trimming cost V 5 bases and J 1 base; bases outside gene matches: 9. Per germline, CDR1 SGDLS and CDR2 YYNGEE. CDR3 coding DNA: TGTGCCAGCAGTTGGGGGGACAGGGAGGAAACTAATGAAAAACTGTTTTTT. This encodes CASSWGDREETNEKLFF.

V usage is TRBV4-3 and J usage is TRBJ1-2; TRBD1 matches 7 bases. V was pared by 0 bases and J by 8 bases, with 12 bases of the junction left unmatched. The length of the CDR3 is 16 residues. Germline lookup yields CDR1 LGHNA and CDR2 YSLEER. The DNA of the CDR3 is TGCGCCAGCAGCCAAGATAGAAAACAGGGGATTTTCGGCTACACCTTC. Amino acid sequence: CASSQDRKQGIFGYTF.

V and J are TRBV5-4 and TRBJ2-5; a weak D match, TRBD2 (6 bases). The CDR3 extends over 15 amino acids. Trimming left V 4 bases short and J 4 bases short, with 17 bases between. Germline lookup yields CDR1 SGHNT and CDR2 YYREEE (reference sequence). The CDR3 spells CASSLGGDSSETQYF. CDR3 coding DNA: TGTGCCAGCAGCCTGGGTGGGGACTCTTCAGAGACCCAGTACTTC. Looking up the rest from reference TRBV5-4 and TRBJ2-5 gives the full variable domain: ETGVTQSPTHLIKTRGQQVTLRCSSQSGHNTVSWYQQALGQGPQFIFQYYREEENGRGNFPPRFSGLQFPNYSSELNVNALELDDSALYLCASSLGGDSSETQYFGPGTRLLVL.

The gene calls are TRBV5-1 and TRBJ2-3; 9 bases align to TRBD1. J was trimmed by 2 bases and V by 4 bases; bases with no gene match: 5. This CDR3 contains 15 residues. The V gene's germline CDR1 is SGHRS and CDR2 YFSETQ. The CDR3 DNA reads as TGCGCCAGCAGCGAGGGACAGGGAGACACAGATACGCAGTATTTT. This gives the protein CASSEGQGDTDTQYF. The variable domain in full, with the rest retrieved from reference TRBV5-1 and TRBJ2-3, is KAGVTQTPRYLIKTRGQQVTLSCSPISGHRSVSWYQQTPGQGLQFLFEYFSETQRNKGNFPGRFSGRQFSNSRSEMNVSTLELGDSALYLCASSEGQGDTDTQYFGPGTRLTVL.

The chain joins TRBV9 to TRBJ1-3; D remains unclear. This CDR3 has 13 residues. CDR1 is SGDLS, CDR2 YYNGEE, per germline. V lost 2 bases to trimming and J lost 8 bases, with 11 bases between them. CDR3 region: CASSVSLGDTIYF. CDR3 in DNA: TGTGCCAGCAGCGTTTCCCTCGGGGACACCATATATTTT.

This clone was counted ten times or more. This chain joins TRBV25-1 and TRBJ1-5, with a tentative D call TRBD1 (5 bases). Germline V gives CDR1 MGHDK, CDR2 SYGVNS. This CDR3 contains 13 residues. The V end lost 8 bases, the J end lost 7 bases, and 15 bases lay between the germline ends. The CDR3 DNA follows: TGTGCCAGCCTGGGAGGGGCGGACCAGCCCCAGCATTTT. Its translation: CASLGGADQPQHF. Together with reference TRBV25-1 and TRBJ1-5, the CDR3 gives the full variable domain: EADIYQTPRYLVIGTGKKITLECSQTMGHDKMYWYQQDPGMELHLIHYSYGVNSTEKGDLSSESTVSRIRTEHFPLTLESARPSHTSQYLCASLGGADQPQHFGDGTRLSIL.

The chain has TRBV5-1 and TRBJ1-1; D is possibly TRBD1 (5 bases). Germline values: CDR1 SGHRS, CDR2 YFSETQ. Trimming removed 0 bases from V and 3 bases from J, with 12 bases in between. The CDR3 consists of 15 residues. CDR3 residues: CASSLGQGWDTEAFF. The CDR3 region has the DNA TGCGCCAGCAGCTTGGGGCAGGGTTGGGACACTGAAGCTTTCTTT.

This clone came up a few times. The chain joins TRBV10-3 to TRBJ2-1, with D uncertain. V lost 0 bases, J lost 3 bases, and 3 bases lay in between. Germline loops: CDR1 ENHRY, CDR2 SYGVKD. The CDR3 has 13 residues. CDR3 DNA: TGTGCCATCAGTGAGTCTCGCTACAATGAGCAGTTCTTC. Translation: CAISESRYNEQFF.

CDR3 protein: CASSLERNTDTQYF. The CDR3 nucleotides are TGTGCCAGTAGTTTGGAGCGAAACACAGATACGCAGTATTTT. The chain carries TRBV19 and TRBJ2-3; D remains unclear. This CDR3 comprises 14 residues. V was shortened by 5 bases and J by 2 bases, with 11 bases between the two germline ends. Germline CDR1 is LNHDA and CDR2 is SQIVND (reference sequence). The full variable domain, completed using reference TRBV19 and TRBJ2-3, is DGGITQSPKYLFRKEGQNVTLSCEQNLNHDAMYWYRQDPGQGLRLIYYSQIVNDFQKGDIAEGYSVSREKKESFPLTVTSAQKNPTAFYLCASSLERNTDTQYFGPGTRLTVL.

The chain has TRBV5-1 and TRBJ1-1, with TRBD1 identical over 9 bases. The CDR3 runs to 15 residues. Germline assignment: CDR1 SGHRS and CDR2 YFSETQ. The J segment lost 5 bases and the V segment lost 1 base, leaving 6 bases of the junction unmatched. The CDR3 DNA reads TGCGCCAGCAGCTTGCCAGGGACAGGGATAACTGAAGCTTTCTTT. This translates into CASSLPGTGITEAFF. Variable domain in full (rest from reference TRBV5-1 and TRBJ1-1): KAGVTQTPRYLIKTRGQQVTLSCSPISGHRSVSWYQQTPGQGLQFLFEYFSETQRNKGNFPGRFSGRQFSNSRSEMNVSTLELGDSALYLCASSLPGTGITEAFFGQGTRLTVV.